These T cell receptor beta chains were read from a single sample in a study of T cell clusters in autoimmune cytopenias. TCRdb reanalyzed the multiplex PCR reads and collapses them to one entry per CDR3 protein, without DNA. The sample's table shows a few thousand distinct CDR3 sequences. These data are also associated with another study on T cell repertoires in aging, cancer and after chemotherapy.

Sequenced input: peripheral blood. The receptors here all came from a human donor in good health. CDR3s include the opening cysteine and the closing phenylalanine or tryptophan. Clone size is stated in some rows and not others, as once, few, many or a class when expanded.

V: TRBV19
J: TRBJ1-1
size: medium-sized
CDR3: CASSFSGGLEAFF

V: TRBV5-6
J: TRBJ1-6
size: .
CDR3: CASSLKGRSPRNSPLHF

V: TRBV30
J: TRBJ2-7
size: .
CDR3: CAWRARDRGWGEQYF

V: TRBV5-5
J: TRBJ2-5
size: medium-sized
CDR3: CASSPTGSPGGTQYF

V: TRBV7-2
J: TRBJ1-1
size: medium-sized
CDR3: CASSLVTYTEAFF

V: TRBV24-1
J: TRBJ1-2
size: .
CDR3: CATSHRDRRGGYGYTF

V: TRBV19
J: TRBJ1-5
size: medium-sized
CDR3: CASSSDRDRNQPQHF

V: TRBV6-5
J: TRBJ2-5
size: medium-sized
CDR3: CASSPTSGGQETQYF

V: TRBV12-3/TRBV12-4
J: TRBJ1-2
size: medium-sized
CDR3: CASSNQGGGYTF

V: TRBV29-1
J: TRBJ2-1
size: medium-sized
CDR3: CSVDGMAGQLYNEQFF

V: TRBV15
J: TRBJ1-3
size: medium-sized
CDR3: CATSRFAGASSGNTIYF

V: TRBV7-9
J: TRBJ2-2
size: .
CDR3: CASSFGGGRATGELFF

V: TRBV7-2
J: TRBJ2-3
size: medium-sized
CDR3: CASSSLRGITDTQYF

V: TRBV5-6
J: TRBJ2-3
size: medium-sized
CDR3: CASSFLMARNTDTQYF

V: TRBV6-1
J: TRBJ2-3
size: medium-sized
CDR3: CASSSTDTQYF

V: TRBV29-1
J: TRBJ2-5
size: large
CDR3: CSVQGTVETQYF

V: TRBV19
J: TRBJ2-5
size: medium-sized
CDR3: CASSPSPGRQETQYF

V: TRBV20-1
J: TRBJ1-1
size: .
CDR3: CSAEAVNTEAFF

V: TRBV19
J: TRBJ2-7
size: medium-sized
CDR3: CASSRQGKASYEQYF

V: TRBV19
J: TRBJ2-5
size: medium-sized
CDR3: CASSIPSTGEETQYF

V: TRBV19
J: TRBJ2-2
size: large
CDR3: CASNFAAGPTGELFF

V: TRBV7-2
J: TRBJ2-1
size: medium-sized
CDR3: CASSRRGPATGNEQFF

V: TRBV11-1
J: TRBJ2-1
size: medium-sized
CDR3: CASSYPQRGVPSYNEQFF

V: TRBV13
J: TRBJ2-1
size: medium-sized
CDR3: CASSPATSGAYNEQFF

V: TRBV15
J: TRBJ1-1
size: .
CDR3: CATQVGRMNTEAFF

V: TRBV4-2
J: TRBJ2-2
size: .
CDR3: CASSHPEGGLNTGELFF

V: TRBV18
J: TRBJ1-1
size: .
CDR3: CASSPPGSKNTEAFF

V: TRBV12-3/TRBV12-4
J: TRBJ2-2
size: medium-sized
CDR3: CASSLQRGGAQPNTGELFF

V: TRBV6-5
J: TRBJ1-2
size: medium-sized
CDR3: CASSYGEQSGGYTF

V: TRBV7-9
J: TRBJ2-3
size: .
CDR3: CASSHTLKGSDTQYF

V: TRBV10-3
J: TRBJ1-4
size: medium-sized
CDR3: CAISDAGGTNEKLFF